This T cell receptor (beta chain) was sequenced during a study of beta chain features in type 1 diabetes. This clone was picked up a small number of times. Antigen specificity is unknown. Every isolated RNA sample was fully reverse transcribed, so sequencing captured expressed TCRB transcripts. Profiled with immunoSEQ multiplex PCR; TCRdb holds only in-frame clones, not every one. The table includes 500,000 to 650,000 clones, under 15% detected once. With V trimmed by 4 bases and J by 3 bases, 7 bases remained unmatched. Looked up from germline, CDR1 is SGHAT and CDR2 is FQNNGV. The CDR3 sequence is 15 residues long. Study-wide results and caveats: Shorter TCRB CDR3s, moderately but significantly so, were found in Type 1 diabetes patients in all four CD4+ subsets. PCR might show a preference for shorter templates, equally across patients and controls.

Sequenced: naive CD4+ T cells from blood. The rearrangement links TRBV11-2 to TRBJ2-3; 7 bases match TRBD1. This sequence originates from a man between 25 and 39 years old with type 1 diabetes. DNA of the CDR3: TGTGCCAGCAGCTCGTTACAGGGGTATACAGATACGCAGTATTTT. This sequence encodes CASSSLQGYTDTQYF.